The 28 T cell receptor beta chains reported below all come from one sample, sequenced in a study of T cell repertoires in cytomegalovirus infection. TCRdb reprocessed the reads with MiXCR, giving one entry per CDR3 protein. Of roughly 180,000 distinct CDR3 sequences in the sample, roughly a fifth were seen once. No cognate antigen is known for these TCRs. The specimen was CD8+ T cells from cultured PBMCs, collected from culture after CMV antigen stimulation. Receptors were obtained from a human donor in good health (CMV status not recorded). Some clones in this sample may be carry-over from other donors' samples.

The chain links TRBV7-2 to TRBJ2-5, with D perhaps TRBD1 (5 bases). Germline loops: CDR1 SGHTA, CDR2 FQGNSA. Trimming took off 11 bases at V and 5 bases at J, with 15 bases between the two ends. The CDR3 consists of 12 residues. The CDR3 here is CACNQGDETQYF. The CDR3 nucleotides are TGTGCCTGCAACCAAGGGGATGAGACCCAGTACTTC.

The chain carries TRBV30 and TRBJ1-1; TRBD1 is a possible D gene (5 bases). Germline V gene data show CDR1 as GTSNPN and CDR2 as SVGIG (reference sequence). The CDR3 has 15 residues. Trimming pared 0 bases from V and 0 bases from J, leaving 11 bases between. The CDR3 spells CAWSVRRTMNTEAFF. CDR3 nucleotide sequence: TGTGCCTGGAGTGTACGTCGGACAATGAACACTGAAGCTTTCTTT. The variable domain in full, with the rest retrieved from reference TRBV30 and TRBJ1-1, is SQTIHQWPATLVQPVGSPLSLECTVEGTSNPNLYWYRQAAGRGLQLLFYSVGIGQISSEVPQNLSASRPQDRQFILSSKKLLLSDSGFYLCAWSVRRTMNTEAFFGQGTRLTVV.

This chain connects TRBV27 to TRBJ1-1, with TRBD1 as a possible D gene (6 bases). Looked up from germline, CDR1 is MNHEY and CDR2 is SMNVEV (reference sequence). V was cut by 0 bases and J by 1 base, with 9 bases left in between. The CDR3 is 15 amino acids. The CDR3 spells CASSLSRGGNTEAFF. In nucleotides, the CDR3 is TGTGCCAGCAGTTTATCCAGGGGCGGGAACACTGAAGCTTTCTTT.

This clonotype appeared a few times. This chain links TRBV6-1 with TRBJ1-5; D unclear. V was trimmed by 7 bases and J by 3 bases, leaving 10 bases between them. The CDR3 covers 13 residues. Germline V gene data show CDR1 as MNHNS and CDR2 as SASEGT. CDR3 coding DNA: TGTGCCAGCAACAAGGACCTCAATCAGCCCCAGCATTTT. This sequence encodes CASNKDLNQPQHF.

In its sample, this clonotype was seen a few times. The V call is TRBV27, the J call TRBJ2-7; D is ambiguous. The CDR3 consists of 11 residues. The germline gives CDR1 MNHEY, CDR2 SMNVEV (reference sequence). Trimming removed 4 bases at V and 5 bases at J, with 6 bases between. The CDR3, as DNA: TGTGCCAGCAGTTACGGAAACGAGCAGTACTTC. The encoded protein is CASSYGNEQYF.

This clonotype came up a few times. This chain links TRBV7-9 with TRBJ2-2; TRBD1 matches 10 bases. The germline gives CDR1 SEHNR, CDR2 FQNEAQ (reference sequence). This CDR3 has 15 amino acids. V shed 3 bases, J shed 4 bases, and the junction held 2 bases outside the gene matches. This CDR3 is CASSLGQGSTGELFF. The CDR3 DNA reads TGTGCCAGCAGCTTGGGACAGGGGAGCACCGGGGAGCTGTTTTTT.

In this sample, this clonotype turned up a few times. The genes are TRBV20-1 and TRBJ2-5; D is ambiguous. Germline loops: CDR1 DFQATT, CDR2 SNEGSKA (reference sequence). Trimming took off 0 bases at V and 2 bases at J, with 19 bases between the two ends. The CDR3 covers 17 residues. The CDR3 DNA follows: TGCAGTGCTAGAGATTGGGGTAGAACCAACCAACAAGAGACCCAGTACTTC. Protein product: CSARDWGRTNQQETQYF.

This clonotype has a handful of counts. V usage is TRBV25-1 and J usage is TRBJ2-5, with 9 bases that match TRBD1. The CDR3 has 15 residues. Germline CDR1 and CDR2: MGHDK and SYGVNS. J was trimmed by 2 bases and V by 7 bases; bases with no gene match: 8. The CDR3 DNA reads as TGTGCCAGCACCAAAAAGGACAGGGGACAAGAGACCCAGTACTTC. This translates into CASTKKDRGQETQYF.

Only a few counts were recorded for this clonotype. The rearrangement links TRBV7-9 to TRBJ2-1, with 9 positions matching TRBD2. Germline loops: CDR1 SEHNR, CDR2 FQNEAQ (reference sequence). CDR3 length: 17 amino acids. Unmatched junction bases numbered 5, after V lost 0 bases and J lost 2 bases. CDR3 nucleotides: TGTGCCAGCAGCTTAGCGCGCGGGGGGGTCACCTACAATGAGCAGTTCTTC. Translation: CASSLARGGVTYNEQFF.

This clonotype came up many times. The V gene is TRBV27, the J gene TRBJ1-6; D unclear. The CDR3 is made up of 14 amino acids. V lost 8 bases and J 0 bases, leaving 8 bases between the germline ends. Germline assignment: CDR1 MNHEY and CDR2 SMNVEV (reference sequence). The DNA for the CDR3 is TGTGCCAGCTCGTGGAGCTCCTATAATTCACCCCTCCACTTT. This sequence encodes CASSWSSYNSPLHF.

This clonotype has only a few counts. V is TRBV6-1 and J is TRBJ1-1; D is undetermined. Germline lookup yields CDR1 MNHNS and CDR2 SASEGT. This CDR3 spans 15 amino acids. The V and J ends lost 2 bases and 10 bases respectively, with 20 bases between them. DNA for the CDR3: TGTGCCAGCAGTGAAAGCCGCGAGATAACTAAAGGAGCTTTCTTT. This encodes CASSESREITKGAFF.

This clonotype came up a few times. This chain joins TRBV7-2 and TRBJ1-1, with 7 bases identical to TRBD1. CDR3 size: 15 residues. After removal of 2 bases from V and 3 bases from J, the junction contained 6 bases not matched to a gene. Germline V CDR1 and CDR2: SGHTA, FQGNSA. The CDR3 spells CASSLNRGADTEAFF. In DNA form, the CDR3 reads TGTGCCAGCAGCTTAAACAGGGGCGCGGACACTGAAGCTTTCTTT. Full variable domain (remainder filled in from reference TRBV7-2 and TRBJ1-1): GAGVSQSPSNKVTEKGKDVELRCDPISGHTALYWYRQSLGQGLEFLIYFQGNSAPDKSGLPSDRFSAERTGGSVSTLTIQRTQQEDSAVYLCASSLNRGADTEAFFGQGTRLTVV.

This clonotype occurred a few times. This chain joins TRBV12-5 and TRBJ1-2, with D perhaps TRBD1 (5 bases). This CDR3 has 13 amino acids. V was shortened by 3 bases and J by 3 bases, with 8 bases between the two germline ends. Looked up from germline, CDR1 is LGHNT and CDR2 is FRNRAP. CDR3 loop: CASGFIGDYGYTF. CDR3 DNA: TGTGCTAGTGGTTTTATAGGGGACTATGGCTACACCTTC.

This clonotype appeared a few times. The CDR3 region has the DNA TGTGCCTCCCCGGGAGGGGGGAACACTGAAGCTTTCTTT. Translated, it gives CASPGGGNTEAFF. The gene calls are TRBV2 and TRBJ1-1; D perhaps matches TRBD1 (6 bases). Germline assignment: CDR1 SNHLY and CDR2 FYNNEI. CDR3 length equals 13 residues. V was clipped by 11 bases and J by 1 base, with 14 bases between them.

This clonotype was detected only a few times. This chain uses TRBV6-2 or TRBV6-3 with TRBJ1-5, with D perhaps matching TRBD1 (6 bases). CDR1 is MNHEY and CDR2 is SVGEGT in the germline V gene. The CDR3 spans 17 residues. V shed 2 bases and J shed 1 base, with 15 bases lying between them. The CDR3 DNA reads TGTGCCAGCAGTTACCGGACAGCGGTACCGAGCAATCAGCCCCAGCATTTT. It encodes CASSYRTAVPSNQPQHF.

The V call is TRBV11-2, the J call TRBJ2-7, with TRBD2 matching 9 bases. CDR3 size: 18 residues. With V trimmed by 0 bases and J by 3 bases, 12 bases remained unmatched. Germline V lookup: CDR1 SGHAT, CDR2 FQNNGV. The chain's CDR3 is CASSLELILAGNNYEQYF. The CDR3 nucleotides read TGTGCCAGCAGCTTAGAGCTTATCCTAGCGGGGAATAACTACGAGCAGTACTTC. The full variable domain, in which reference TRBV11-2 and TRBJ2-7 provide the parts outside the CDR3, is EAGVAQSPRYKIIEKRQSVAFWCNPISGHATLYWYQQILGQGPKLLIQFQNNGVVDDSQLPKDRFSAERLKGVDSTLKIQPAKLEDSAVYLCASSLELILAGNNYEQYFGPGTRLTVT.

The chain recombines TRBV7-2 with TRBJ1-1; tentatively, D is TRBD1 (6 bases). Germline CDR1 and CDR2: SGHTA and FQGNSA. This CDR3 region has 18 residues. The V gene lost 1 base and the J gene lost 2 bases, with 20 bases spanning the gap. Here the CDR3 reads CASSLELQGNLINTEAFF. The CDR3 nucleotides read TGTGCCAGCAGCTTAGAACTTCAGGGGAACCTTATCAACACTGAAGCTTTCTTT. The whole variable domain, remainder taken from reference TRBV7-2 and TRBJ1-1, is GAGVSQSPSNKVTEKGKDVELRCDPISGHTALYWYRQSLGQGLEFLIYFQGNSAPDKSGLPSDRFSAERTGGSVSTLTIQRTQQEDSAVYLCASSLELQGNLINTEAFFGQGTRLTVV.

The gene calls are TRBV27 and TRBJ2-5; no clear D. CDR3 size: 14 residues. Trimming took 4 bases from V and 2 from J, leaving 11 bases between them. Looked up from germline, CDR1 is MNHEY and CDR2 is SMNVEV (reference sequence). The CDR3 nucleotides are TGTGCCAGCAGTTCTGTGCAGCATCAAGAGACCCAGTACTTC. Its protein is CASSSVQHQETQYF.

This clonotype was detected a few times. V usage is TRBV7-9 and J usage is TRBJ2-1, with TRBD2 matching 8 bases. CDR3 length: 13 residues. J was trimmed by 6 bases and V by 4 bases; bases with no gene match: 2. Germline-derived CDR1 and CDR2 are SEHNR and FQNEAQ (reference sequence). The CDR3 sequence: CASSSLAGNEQFF. The CDR3 region has the DNA TGTGCCAGCAGCTCCCTAGCGGGCAATGAGCAGTTCTTC.

This clonotype showed up just once. The CDR3 loop reads CAWSAQPAYNEKLFF. In DNA, the CDR3 is TGTGCCTGGAGTGCCCAGCCAGCATATAATGAAAAACTGTTTTTT. The gene calls are TRBV30 and TRBJ1-4; D unresolved. This CDR3 spans 15 amino acids. Between the trimmed V and J ends, which lost 1 base and 4 bases, there was a span of 13 bases. CDR1 GTSNPN and CDR2 SVGIG come from the germline V gene (reference sequence).

In nucleotides, the CDR3 is TGTGCCAGCAGCGCGGACGGCCGCTCCTACAATGAGCAGTTCTTC. Its translation is CASSADGRSYNEQFF. The chain uses TRBV9 and TRBJ2-1; the D is unclear. CDR1 and CDR2 from the germline V gene are SGDLS and YYNGEE. The CDR3 length is 15 residues. The V gene lost 3 bases and the J gene lost 0 bases, with 10 bases spanning the gap.

This clonotype was found a few times. This CDR3 reads CASSSPRWRSYNEQFF. The DNA for the CDR3 is TGTGCCAGCAGCTCACCTCGGTGGCGCTCCTACAATGAGCAGTTCTTC. This chain uses TRBV7-2 with TRBJ2-1; no definite D call. Deletions cut 4 bases from V and 0 bases from J, with 13 bases between. The V gene's germline CDR1 is SGHTA and CDR2 FQGNSA. The CDR3 is 16 residues long.

The rearrangement links TRBV11-2 to TRBJ2-5; D is tentatively TRBD1 or TRBD2 (5 bases each). The germline CDR1 and CDR2 sequences are SGHAT and FQNNGV. The CDR3 covers 14 residues. V shed 5 bases and J shed 1 base, with 11 bases lying between them. The CDR3 DNA reads TGTGCCAGCAGCCCCTGGGGGACCCAAGAGACCCAGTACTTC. This encodes CASSPWGTQETQYF.

This clonotype was seen more than once but under ten times. V gene TRBV7-9 combines with J gene TRBJ2-7; the D is unclear. The V and J ends lost 3 bases and 3 bases respectively, with 12 bases between them. Germline V CDR1 and CDR2: SEHNR, FQNEAQ (reference sequence). This CDR3 has 14 residues. In nucleotides, the CDR3 is TGTGCCAGCAGCTTTCCTTTGGGTGACTACGAGCAGTACTTC. This codes for CASSFPLGDYEQYF. The full variable domain, rest sourced from reference TRBV7-9 and TRBJ2-7, is DTGVSQNPRHKITKRGQNVTFRCDPISEHNRLYWYRQTLGQGPEFLTYFQNEAQLEKSRLLSDRFSAERPKGSFSTLEIQRTEQGDSAMYLCASSFPLGDYEQYFGPGTRLTVT.

The chain links TRBV7-1 to TRBJ1-5, with TRBD1 identical over 9 bases. TRBV7-1 is classed as an ORF, of uncertain function. CDR3 size: 16 residues. V was pared by 6 bases and J by 1 base, with 7 bases of the junction left unmatched. For the CDR3, the DNA is TGTGCCAGCAGTGACAGGGGGGCGGGGAGCAATCAGCCCCAGCATTTT. It yields the protein CASSDRGAGSNQPQHF.

The V and J genes are TRBV7-2 and TRBJ2-7, with TRBD2 identical over 11 bases. Germline V gives CDR1 SGHTA, CDR2 FQGNSA. The CDR3 extends over 15 amino acids. J was trimmed by 7 bases and V by 0 bases; bases with no gene match: 5. The chain's CDR3 is CASSLASGGAREQYF. The DNA for the CDR3 is TGTGCCAGCAGCTTAGCTAGCGGGGGGGCGCGGGAGCAGTACTTC.

CDR3 nucleotides: TGCGCCAGCAGCCACTATCTTATTCGGACTACGATGAATCAGCCCCAGCATTTT. It specifies CASSHYLIRTTMNQPQHF. The gene calls are TRBV4-1 and TRBJ1-5; D gene uncertain. Trimming cost V 3 bases and J 4 bases, with 22 bases left between them. The CDR3 is made up of 18 amino acids. CDR1 and CDR2 from the germline V gene are MGHRA and YSYEKL.

This clonotype was counted a few times. The rearrangement uses TRBV7-9 and TRBJ1-1, with no clear D. Germline V lookup: CDR1 SEHNR, CDR2 FQNEAQ (reference sequence). Trimming stripped 11 bases from V and 1 base from J, with 17 bases between. The CDR3 consists of 14 residues. The CDR3 sequence is CALVADGGNTEAFF. CDR3 coding DNA: TGTGCCTTGGTAGCCGATGGCGGGAACACTGAAGCTTTCTTT.